This TCR beta chain was retrieved from a study of blood T cell repertoires in COVID-19. About the study: There were acute and convalescent COVID-19 samples, and they came from the United States, Italy and Spain. From T cells, B-cell-depleted T cells, or PBMCs came the material, which was cDNA or gDNA.

The data were produced by immunoSEQ multiplex PCR, yet TCRdb's version contains in-frame clones alone and is incomplete. The data contain about 320,000 clones, under 90% of them seen just once; the ten biggest clones take up roughly 5.2%. Germline lookup yields CDR1 LNHDA and CDR2 SQIVND (reference sequence). CDR3 length: 16 amino acids. Trimming shortened V by 4 bases and J by 1 base, and 14 bases separated the two germline ends. Participant reports of clinical history set cohort assignment. This clonotype was obtained from a man aged 55-75 years who had recovered from COVID-19. Sequenced material: PBMCs or T cells enriched from blood (not recorded which). The rearrangement joins TRBV19 to TRBJ2-1; perhaps TRBD1 as D (5 bases). The CDR3, as DNA: TGTGCCAGTAGTACGACTGCCCGGACATCCTACAATGAGCAGTTCTTC. This sequence encodes CASSTTARTSYNEQFF.